This TCR beta chain is from a study of beta chain features in type 1 diabetes. Study-level findings and limits: Within each of all four CD4+ subsets, Type 1 diabetes patients had TCRB CDR3s that were moderately but significantly shorter.

This clone was observed a handful of times. Its antigen is currently unknown. As every portion of the isolated RNA was reverse transcribed, the sequencing read expressed TCRB transcripts. Assay: immunoSEQ multiplex PCR; the TCRdb copy retains only in-frame clones and omits some. The data hold roughly 160,000 clones, with approximately 8.1% observed a single time. The CDR3 sequence is 17 residues long. Losses at the gene ends were 6 bases for V and 2 bases for J; bases not matched to a gene: 8. The germline CDR1 and CDR2 sequences are SNHLY and FYNNEI. This sequence originates from a woman in her thirties or forties with type 1 diabetes. J is TRBJ2-7 and V is TRBV2; the match to TRBD2 covers 15 bases. Sequencing input: central memory CD4+ T cells from blood. CDR3 nucleotides: TGTGCCAGCAGGACAGGGACTAGCGGGGGGCTTCCCTACGAGCAGTACTTC. Amino acid sequence: CASRTGTSGGLPYEQYF.